A selection of T cell receptor beta chains follows, all from one sample in a study of cytomegalovirus exposure and HLA in healthy donors. This table comes from immunoSEQ multiplex PCR, and its TCRdb copy is limited to in-frame clones, with some not included. The sample consists of fewer than 100,000 clones, approximately 78% of them appearing once. The specimen sequenced was PBMCs. Every receptor here comes from a male donor in good health and CMV-seropositive. CDR3s include the opening cysteine and the closing phenylalanine or tryptophan. Each record gives: J gene, V gene, CDR3 protein.

j_gene: TRBJ2-7; v_gene: TRBV30; CDR3aa: CAWSSGGILYEQYF
j_gene: TRBJ2-1; v_gene: TRBV14; CDR3aa: CASSQDVGTKQFF
j_gene: TRBJ1-5; v_gene: TRBV19; CDR3aa: CASSSLNQPQHF
j_gene: TRBJ2-4; v_gene: TRBV2; CDR3aa: CASSGSSGRGSAKNIQYF
j_gene: TRBJ2-7; v_gene: TRBV4-2; CDR3aa: CASSQGGAYEQYF
j_gene: TRBJ2-7; v_gene: TRBV27; CDR3aa: CASSLYRPDEQYF
j_gene: TRBJ2-7; v_gene: TRBV6-5; CDR3aa: CASSYDRGLDEQYF
j_gene: TRBJ1-1; v_gene: TRBV28; CDR3aa: CASSWTTGEAFF
j_gene: TRBJ2-7; v_gene: TRBV27; CDR3aa: CASQTIGGYEQYF
j_gene: TRBJ2-3; v_gene: TRBV2; CDR3aa: CASSEIPSGGGTQYF
j_gene: TRBJ2-7; v_gene: TRBV7-9; CDR3aa: CASSSVTSGVSYEQYF
j_gene: TRBJ2-7; v_gene: TRBV10-1; CDR3aa: CASSGPGEQYF
j_gene: TRBJ2-7; v_gene: TRBV5-4; CDR3aa: CASSGGQAYEQYF
j_gene: TRBJ2-3; v_gene: TRBV6-1; CDR3aa: CASSPLSVTDTQYF
j_gene: TRBJ2-7; v_gene: TRBV10-1; CDR3aa: CASSDGLSSYEQYF
j_gene: TRBJ1-3; v_gene: TRBV7-2; CDR3aa: CASSLRDRGNTIYF
j_gene: TRBJ2-5; v_gene: TRBV9; CDR3aa: CASSVDGGGGLGETQYF
j_gene: TRBJ2-3; v_gene: TRBV2; CDR3aa: CASSKTSGGPLFDTQYF
j_gene: TRBJ2-3; v_gene: TRBV5-1; CDR3aa: CASRETSGSTDTQYF
j_gene: TRBJ1-3; v_gene: TRBV2; CDR3aa: CASSEDSLGSGNTIYF
j_gene: TRBJ1-6; v_gene: TRBV4-1; CDR3aa: CASSQVGTGDSPLHF
j_gene: TRBJ2-3; v_gene: TRBV5-1; CDR3aa: CASSEGLAGVGDTQYF
j_gene: TRBJ1-6; v_gene: TRBV7-8; CDR3aa: CASSQYPTGRNSPLHF
j_gene: TRBJ1-1; v_gene: TRBV30; CDR3aa: CAWSHREDTEAFF
j_gene: TRBJ2-1; v_gene: TRBV15; CDR3aa: CATSRDPRDEQFF
j_gene: TRBJ2-7; v_gene: TRBV30; CDR3aa: CAWRGTGRYEQYF
j_gene: TRBJ1-5; v_gene: TRBV7-2; CDR3aa: CASSPTGGNQPQHF
j_gene: TRBJ2-7; v_gene: TRBV7-9; CDR3aa: CASSSTGVPYEQYF
j_gene: TRBJ2-3; v_gene: TRBV27; CDR3aa: CAIGTPSTDTQYF
j_gene: TRBJ1-2; v_gene: TRBV5-1; CDR3aa: CASSLWTGVGYTF
j_gene: TRBJ1-5; v_gene: TRBV19; CDR3aa: CASRGGKQPDPGHSNQPQHF
j_gene: TRBJ2-3; v_gene: TRBV2; CDR3aa: CASSVTDPGTQYF
j_gene: TRBJ1-5; v_gene: TRBV27; CDR3aa: CASSIRTGQQPQHF
j_gene: TRBJ1-2; v_gene: TRBV4-2; CDR3aa: CASSQEAGGSTYGYTF